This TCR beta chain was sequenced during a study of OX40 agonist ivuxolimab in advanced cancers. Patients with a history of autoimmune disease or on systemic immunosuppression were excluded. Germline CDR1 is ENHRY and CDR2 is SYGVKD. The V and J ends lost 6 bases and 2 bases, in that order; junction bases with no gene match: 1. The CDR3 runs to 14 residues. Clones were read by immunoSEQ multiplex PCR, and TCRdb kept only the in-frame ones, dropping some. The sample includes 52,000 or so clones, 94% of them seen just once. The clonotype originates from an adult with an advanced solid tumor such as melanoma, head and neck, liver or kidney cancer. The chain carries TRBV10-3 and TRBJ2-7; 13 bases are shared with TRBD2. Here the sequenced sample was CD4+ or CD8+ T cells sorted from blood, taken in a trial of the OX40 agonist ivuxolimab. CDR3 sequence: CAIRGTSGAYEQYF. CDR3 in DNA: TGTGCCATCAGAGGGACTAGCGGGGCCTACGAGCAGTACTTC.